Following are 32 T cell receptor beta chains from one sample sequenced in a study of naive and memory T cell subsets. Two oligonucleotides, mixed equimolar, formed the beta constant-region primer covering TRBC1 and TRBC2. The ligated cDNA underwent four PCR rounds using SP2 and nested alpha and beta constant-region primers. One entry per CDR3 protein results from TCRdb running MiXCR on the UMI-ligation and nested PCR reads. This sample has tens of thousands of distinct CDR3 sequences, with approximately 10% found just once. The sample comprised naive CD8+ T cells from blood. Every receptor here comes from a human donor in good health.

The chain is built from TRBV6-5 and TRBJ2-1; D perhaps matches TRBD2 (6 bases). Germline values: CDR1 MNHEY, CDR2 SVGAGI. V dropped 4 bases and J dropped 4 bases, with 11 bases sitting between them. The length of the CDR3 is 14 residues. CDR3 DNA: TGTGCCAGCAGTTGGGACTCCTATTACAATGAGCAGTTCTTC. This codes for CASSWDSYYNEQFF.

This clonotype was seen repeatedly, ten times or more. The chain couples TRBV10-3 to TRBJ2-3, with a weak D call TRBD1 (6 bases). CDR1 ENHRY and CDR2 SYGVKD come from the germline V gene. The CDR3 has 14 amino acids. Trimming cost V 6 bases and J 1 base, with 11 bases left between them. The CDR3 is CAIRGDTRTDTQYF. The CDR3 coding sequence is TGTGCCATCAGGGGGGACACTCGCACAGATACGCAGTATTTT.

This clonotype was seen ten or more times. The genes are TRBV20-1 and TRBJ2-3, with 8 positions matching TRBD1. The CDR3 sequence is 14 residues long. From germline, CDR1 is DFQATT and CDR2 SNEGSKA (reference sequence). The junction had 7 bases not matched to a gene; V was cut back by 3 bases and J by 5 bases. CDR3 in DNA: TGCAGTGCTAGGGGCAGGGGGCTAGGAGATACGCAGTATTTT. Translation: CSARGRGLGDTQYF.

This clonotype was counted between two and nine times. The chain employs TRBV2 and TRBJ2-1, with D perhaps TRBD1 or TRBD2 (5 bases each). Germline values: CDR1 SNHLY, CDR2 FYNNEI. Trimming cost V 10 bases and J 13 bases, with 17 bases left between them. This CDR3 region has 11 residues. DNA for the CDR3: TGTGCCACCCTTTCTGGGACGCGACAGTTCTTC. It specifies CATLSGTRQFF. The entire variable domain, with the rest obtained from reference TRBV2 and TRBJ2-1, is as follows: EPEVTQTPSHQVTQMGQEVILRCVPISNHLYFYWYRQILGQKVEFLVSFYNNEISEKSEIFDDQFSVERPDGSNFTLKIRSTKLEDSAMYFCATLSGTRQFFGPGTRLTVL.

V gene TRBV12-3 or TRBV12-4 combines with J gene TRBJ2-7; possibly TRBD2 for D (5 bases). This CDR3 spans 17 amino acids. V was trimmed by 2 bases and J by 0 bases, leaving 17 bases between them. CDR3 amino acids: CASSLRSWTQSSYEQYF. The CDR3 DNA reads as TGTGCCAGCAGTTTAAGGAGCTGGACTCAGAGCTCCTACGAGCAGTACTTC.

V usage is TRBV4-3 and J usage is TRBJ2-7; D ambiguous. This CDR3 is 14 amino acids long. Germline V gene lookup returns CDR1 LGHNA and CDR2 YSLEER. V gave up 0 bases and J gave up 6 bases, with 12 bases separating them. The CDR3 region is CASSQDRVGLEQYF. The DNA for the CDR3 is TGCGCCAGCAGCCAAGATCGAGTAGGTCTCGAGCAGTACTTC.

The gene calls are TRBV5-8 and TRBJ2-1, with D perhaps matching TRBD1 (6 bases). V lost 1 base and J lost 8, with 16 bases in between. This CDR3 has 15 amino acids. CDR1 is SGHTS, CDR2 YDEGEE, per germline. As DNA, the CDR3 is TGTGCCAGCAGCTTGTTAGGGGGTACCGATGATGAGCAGTTCTTC. This codes for CASSLLGGTDDEQFF.

This clonotype turned up a few times. The J gene is TRBJ2-3, the V gene TRBV20-1; TRBD1 aligns across 9 bases. V was pared by 0 bases and J by 2 bases, with 3 bases of the junction left unmatched. The CDR3 length is 15 residues. From germline, CDR1 is DFQATT and CDR2 SNEGSKA (reference sequence). DNA of the CDR3: TGCAGTGCTAGAGAGGGGACAGGGAACACAGATACGCAGTATTTT. It translates to CSAREGTGNTDTQYF.

Many counts were recorded for this clonotype. J is TRBJ2-7 and V is TRBV27; D uncertain. V was pared by 6 bases and J by 7 bases, with 13 bases between. Per germline, CDR1 MNHEY and CDR2 SMNVEV (reference sequence). CDR3 length equals 12 residues. Here the CDR3 DNA reads TGTGCCAGCAGCGATTTAGACGGAGAGCAGTACTTC. This codes for CASSDLDGEQYF.

This clonotype showed up many times. This chain joins TRBV29-1 and TRBJ2-3; D is perhaps TRBD1 (5 bases). Germline V gene sequence: CDR1 SQVTM, CDR2 ANQGSEA. The CDR3 extends over 14 amino acids. V was shortened by 6 bases and J by 3 bases, with 16 bases between the two germline ends. The CDR3 reads CSVAVPSGTDTQYF. CDR3 sequence (DNA): TGCAGCGTCGCTGTACCGTCAGGGACAGATACGCAGTATTTT.

The chain has TRBV3-1 and TRBJ1-1; D is perhaps TRBD1 (5 bases). The CDR3 loop spans 18 amino acids. Trimming shortened V by 0 bases and J by 3 bases, and 20 bases separated the two germline ends. Germline CDR1 LGHDT, CDR2 YNNKEL (reference sequence). The chain's CDR3 is CASSQDVGGSSKDTEAFF. Here the CDR3 DNA reads TGTGCCAGCAGCCAAGACGTTGGGGGTAGTAGTAAGGACACTGAAGCTTTCTTT.

This clonotype was picked up many times. V is TRBV29-1 and J is TRBJ2-5; D ambiguous. V was cut by 3 bases and J by 5 bases, with 19 bases left in between. CDR3 size: 15 residues. Germline assignment: CDR1 SQVTM and CDR2 ANQGSEA. The CDR3 DNA is TGCAGCGTTGATTTGGTTCCACCCGAGGTGGAGACCCAGTACTTC. Its protein product is CSVDLVPPEVETQYF.

This clonotype was found many times. The V gene is TRBV4-1, the J gene TRBJ2-7; D is perhaps TRBD2 (6 bases). CDR3 length: 13 amino acids. V lost 5 bases to trimming and J lost 2 bases, with 10 bases between them. The germline CDR1 and CDR2 sequences are MGHRA and YSYEKL. The CDR3 protein is CASSTGDAYEQYF. The CDR3, as DNA: TGCGCCAGCAGCACGGGGGACGCCTACGAGCAGTACTTC.

In this sample, this clonotype turned up a few times. The gene calls are TRBV20-1 and TRBJ2-7, with 8 bases aligning to TRBD2. Germline CDR1 and CDR2: DFQATT and SNEGSKA (reference sequence). This CDR3 has 15 residues. The ends lost 3 bases at V and 6 bases at J; junction bases unmatched: 13. CDR3 region: CSARSGAGVGLEQYF. DNA for the CDR3: TGCAGTGCTAGGTCGGGAGCGGGAGTGGGACTCGAGCAGTACTTC.

This clonotype was counted only a few times. Written as DNA, the CDR3 is TGTGCCAGCAGCCTTTATTGGGGCAGTTGGTACGAGCAGTACTTC. Protein sequence: CASSLYWGSWYEQYF. The V call is TRBV27, the J call TRBJ2-7; TRBD1 is a possible D gene (5 bases). This CDR3 contains 15 residues. V was clipped by 6 bases and J by 4 bases, with 19 bases between them. Germline CDR1 and CDR2: MNHEY and SMNVEV (reference sequence).

In its sample, this clonotype was seen a few times. The V call is TRBV7-9, the J call TRBJ2-1; 11 bases are a match to TRBD2. Germline V gives CDR1 SEHNR, CDR2 FQNEAQ (reference sequence). V was clipped by 0 bases and J by 8 bases; unmatched bases: 6. The CDR3 totals 16 residues. The CDR3 DNA reads TGTGCCAGCAGCTTAGCTCCTAGCGGGGGGTGGGATGAGCAGTTCTTC. Protein product: CASSLAPSGGWDEQFF.

The chain is built from TRBV7-9 and TRBJ2-1; 9 positions agree with TRBD1. V gave up 2 bases and J gave up 6 bases; unmatched junction bases: 11. This CDR3 comprises 17 residues. Germline loops: CDR1 SEHNR, CDR2 FQNEAQ (reference sequence). The chain's CDR3 is CASSLPRDREDLNEQFF. As DNA, the CDR3 is TGTGCCAGCAGCTTACCCCGGGACAGGGAGGATCTCAATGAGCAGTTCTTC.

This clonotype has only a few counts. The chain uses TRBV29-1 and TRBJ1-2; D unclear. Trimming cost V 4 bases and J 5 bases, with 8 bases left between them. CDR3 length: 11 residues. Germline values: CDR1 SQVTM, CDR2 ANQGSEA. The CDR3 nucleotides are TGCAGCGTTGCGGGCAGATATGGCTACACCTTC. Protein sequence: CSVAGRYGYTF.

This clonotype was recorded at least ten times. V gene TRBV6-6 combines with J gene TRBJ1-5, with D possibly matching TRBD1 (5 bases). Between the trimmed V and J ends, which lost 5 bases and 0 bases, there was a span of 8 bases. This CDR3 has 14 residues. The germline V gene encodes CDR1 MNHNY and CDR2 SVGAGI (reference sequence). For the CDR3, the DNA is TGTGCCAGCAGTGCACAGGATAGCAATCAGCCCCAGCATTTT. Amino acid sequence: CASSAQDSNQPQHF.

This clonotype was observed at least ten times. The CDR3 loop is CASSLSDGPNEQFF. The CDR3 DNA reads as TGTGCCAGCAGCTTATCTGACGGGCCCAATGAGCAGTTCTTC. The chain couples TRBV7-7 to TRBJ2-1, with D uncertain. Trimming shortened V by 2 bases and J by 6 bases, and 11 bases separated the two germline ends. The CDR3 length is 14 residues. Germline V gives CDR1 SSHAT, CDR2 FNYEAQ (reference sequence).

This clonotype was detected a few times. The chain recombines TRBV7-9 with TRBJ2-7, with 9 bases lining up with TRBD2. Trimming at V came to 5 bases and at J to 2 bases, leaving 7 bases not matched to a gene. Germline CDR1 is SEHNR and CDR2 is FQNEAQ (reference sequence). The length of the CDR3 is 15 residues. The CDR3 region has the DNA TGTGCCAGCAGCACCCTGGCGGGAGGGCCCTACGAGCAGTACTTC. Its translation is CASSTLAGGPYEQYF.

This clonotype was counted only a few times. The rearrangement joins TRBV7-9 to TRBJ2-3; D possibly corresponds to TRBD1 (6 bases). There are 17 residues in the CDR3. Germline V gene lookup returns CDR1 SEHNR and CDR2 FQNEAQ (reference sequence). The V gene lost 7 bases and the J gene lost 0 bases, with 20 bases spanning the gap. CDR3 region: CASNIRQALSSTDTQYF. CDR3 bases: TGTGCCAGCAACATACGACAGGCCCTGTCTAGCACAGATACGCAGTATTTT.

The genes are TRBV29-1 and TRBJ2-4; D is unclear. The V gene's germline CDR1 is SQVTM and CDR2 ANQGSEA. The CDR3 length is 12 residues. V was clipped by 6 bases and J by 8 bases, with 14 bases between them. This CDR3 reads CSVRLGLYIQYF. DNA for the CDR3: TGCAGCGTGAGACTTGGCCTCTACATTCAGTACTTC.

The CDR3 coding sequence is TGTGCCAGCAGCTTGGGGGCGGTTGGGTACACTGAAGCTTTCTTT. It yields the protein CASSLGAVGYTEAFF. The chain is built from TRBV5-5 and TRBJ1-1; D is undetermined. Germline V gene sequence: CDR1 SGHKS, CDR2 YYEKEE (reference sequence). The CDR3 loop spans 15 amino acids. V was shortened by 0 bases and J by 3 bases, with 12 bases between the two germline ends.

This clonotype was detected a few times. The J gene is TRBJ2-7, the V gene TRBV9; no clear D. The germline gives CDR1 SGDLS, CDR2 YYNGEE. Between the trimmed V and J ends, which lost 0 bases and 0 bases, there was a span of 10 bases. The CDR3 is 15 residues long. The DNA of the CDR3 is TGTGCCAGCAGCGTAGGGGGTTCCCCCTCCTACGAGCAGTACTTC. This encodes CASSVGGSPSYEQYF.

At least ten counts were recorded for this clonotype. The genes are TRBV29-1 and TRBJ2-6; TRBD1 is a possible D gene (6 bases). Germline values: CDR1 SQVTM, CDR2 ANQGSEA. Trimming took 2 bases from V and 4 from J, leaving 9 bases between them. The CDR3 has 14 residues. The CDR3 bases are TGCAGCGTTGAACAGGGGACCGGGGCCAACGTCCTGACTTTC. Encoded protein: CSVEQGTGANVLTF.

This clonotype was counted ten times or more. The V call is TRBV7-6, the J call TRBJ2-3; tentative D call: TRBD1 (7 bases). Germline V CDR1 and CDR2: SGHVS, FNYEAQ. The V end was cut by 2 bases, the J end by 0 bases, with 15 bases between. This CDR3 has 17 amino acids. As DNA, the CDR3 is TGTGCCAGCAGCTTACGGGGGACAGCTGGTAGCACAGATACGCAGTATTTT. It specifies CASSLRGTAGSTDTQYF.

This clonotype has ten or more counts. The chain joins TRBV20-1 to TRBJ2-5, with D unclear. Deletions cut 3 bases from V and 5 bases from J, with 22 bases between. Germline assignment: CDR1 DFQATT and CDR2 SNEGSKA (reference sequence). The CDR3 has 16 residues. The chain's CDR3 is CSARAPAAAARETQYF. The DNA of the CDR3 is TGCAGTGCTAGGGCCCCGGCGGCAGCCGCTAGGGAGACCCAGTACTTC.

The chain employs TRBV6-5 and TRBJ2-7, with 9 nucleotides matching TRBD1. Trimming took 4 bases from V and 2 from J; bases not matched to a gene: 3. The germline V gene has CDR1 MNHEY and CDR2 SVGAGI. This CDR3 region has 14 residues. CDR3 in amino acids: CASSSGTGPYEQYF. CDR3 nucleotides: TGTGCCAGCAGTTCGGGGACAGGGCCCTACGAGCAGTACTTC.

The V call is TRBV5-1, the J call TRBJ2-2; no clear D gene. With 0 bases removed from V and 1 base from J, the gap between germline ends came to 4 bases. Germline V gene data show CDR1 as SGHRS and CDR2 as YFSETQ. The CDR3 spans 14 residues. The CDR3 reads CASSLARNTGELFF. The DNA of the CDR3 is TGCGCCAGCAGCTTGGCTCGGAACACCGGGGAGCTGTTTTTT. The complete variable domain, with remaining parts taken from reference TRBV5-1 and TRBJ2-2, reads KAGVTQTPRYLIKTRGQQVTLSCSPISGHRSVSWYQQTPGQGLQFLFEYFSETQRNKGNFPGRFSGRQFSNSRSEMNVSTLELGDSALYLCASSLARNTGELFFGEGSRLTVL.

This clonotype occurred many times. The chain links TRBV29-1 to TRBJ2-1, with a possible D match to TRBD2 (6 bases). The CDR3 covers 16 residues. V gave up 5 bases and J gave up 3 bases, with 20 bases separating them. Per the germline V gene, CDR1 is SQVTM and CDR2 is ANQGSEA. In DNA form, the CDR3 reads TGCAGCGTTATGGGAACCAGCGGGCCGAACTACAATGAGCAGTTCTTC. Translating it yields CSVMGTSGPNYNEQFF.

The CDR3 loop is CASSSTSSSYNEQFF. DNA of the CDR3: TGTGCCAGCAGCTCGACTAGTAGCTCCTACAATGAGCAGTTCTTC. The chain joins TRBV7-9 to TRBJ2-1, with a weak D call TRBD2 (6 bases). The length of the CDR3 is 15 residues. Looked up from germline, CDR1 is SEHNR and CDR2 is FQNEAQ (reference sequence). V lost 4 bases to trimming and J lost 0 bases, with 10 bases between them. Using reference TRBV7-9 and TRBJ2-1 for the parts outside the CDR3, the full variable domain is DTGVSQNPRHKITKRGQNVTFRCDPISEHNRLYWYRQTLGQGPEFLTYFQNEAQLEKSRLLSDRFSAERPKGSFSTLEIQRTEQGDSAMYLCASSSTSSSYNEQFFGPGTRLTVL.